This T cell receptor beta chain was sequenced for a study of T cells in Graves' hyperthyroidism and ophthalmopathy. The CDR3 runs 18 residues. CDR1 and CDR2 from the germline V gene are SGHDN and FVKESK. V was pared by 3 bases and J by 2 bases, with 12 bases of the junction left unmatched. Concerning this clonotype itself: The antigen is not known.

Findings and limits, study-wide: Ophthalmopathy cases were set apart from stable hyperthyroidism by a 13 V-J model.

There were TCR beta CDR3 regions amplified from RNA transcripts. First-round RT-PCR with HTBI primers amplified the TCR CDR3 region. One entry per CDR3 protein results from TCRdb running MiXCR on the multiplex PCR reads. There are about 610,000 distinct CDR3 sequences in the sample; approximately 15% occur only once, and roughly 3% lies in the top ten. The specimen sequenced was blood. This clonotype was obtained from a woman in her thirties or forties with Graves' ophthalmopathy. The chain joins TRBV14 to TRBJ2-2; 7 bases map to TRBD1. CDR3 coding DNA: TGTGCCAGCAGCCATATGAGGATACAGGGGAGAAACACCGGGGAGCTGTTTTTT. Residues: CASSHMRIQGRNTGELFF.